This record concerns one T cell receptor beta chain sequence. Its antigen is unidentified. These data belong to a study of long-term antiretroviral therapy in people with HIV. Overall study results and limits: The study found narrower CDR3 length ranges in HIV repertoires than in controls.

At survey level, the immunoSEQ assay was run in its v3.0 version. The method was immunoSEQ multiplex PCR; TCRdb's version includes in-frame clones alone and lacks a portion of them. The table has 17,000 or so clones, approximately 80% seen once; the top ten hold roughly 9%. The CDR3 runs 11 residues. The germline V and J ends were trimmed by 8 bases and 5 bases, with 9 bases remaining between them. Germline CDR1 and CDR2: DFQATT and SNEGSKA (reference sequence). The sequencing used unsorted PBMCs, collected 0.3 years after starting antiretroviral therapy. The clonotype originates from a man aged 18 to 35 with HIV. The rearrangement joins TRBV20-1 to TRBJ1-4; D remains ambiguous. This chain's CDR3 is CSIPPNEKLFF. DNA for the CDR3: TGCAGTATTCCGCCAAATGAAAAACTGTTTTTT.